This is a list of T cell receptor beta chains from one sample in a study of response to subunit inactivated influenza vaccine. Via MiXCR, TCRdb re-called the RT-PCR reads, giving one row per CDR3 protein. Of some 500,000 distinct CDR3 sequences detected, under 15% appear once; the ten largest clones hold roughly 13%. The input for sequencing was PBMCs from blood, taken about 40 days after vaccination. Receptors were obtained from a man aged 50 to 59 who received an inactivated influenza vaccine. The CDR3 runs from the conserved cysteine through the conserved F or W. The order of the fields is J gene, clone size, V gene, D gene, CDR3 protein, CDR3 DNA. The D gene is left open where the match is weak. Clone size appears in some rows only: once, few, many, or a class for an expanded clone.

>TRBJ2-1|few|TRBV24-1|TRBD2
CATSDLSSGKGNEQFF
TGTGCCACCAGTGATTTGTCTAGCGGGAAGGGAAATGAGCAGTTCTTC
>TRBJ1-6|few|TRBV7-9|.
CASRNRTHSPLHF
TGTGCCAGCAGAAATCGGACCCATTCACCCCTCCACTTT
>TRBJ2-5|few|TRBV20-1|TRBD2
CSARLAGLRSQYF
TGCAGTGCGCGACTAGCGGGGCTGAGGTCCCAGTACTTC
>TRBJ2-7|.|TRBV9|TRBD1
CASSVQGAGEQYF
TGTGCCAGCAGCGTCCAGGGGGCGGGGGAGCAGTACTTC
>TRBJ1-4|few|TRBV28|TRBD1
CASSRLDRSNEKLFF
TGTGCCAGCAGCCGATTGGACAGGTCTAATGAAAAACTGTTTTTT
>TRBJ2-1|.|TRBV6-2/TRBV6-3|.
CASGSVEQFF
TGTGCCAGCGGGTCCGTTGAGCAGTTCTTC
>TRBJ1-5|few|TRBV11-2|.
CASSLALVNQPQHF
TGTGCCAGCAGCTTAGCCTTGGTCAATCAGCCCCAGCATTTT
>TRBJ2-1|.|TRBV14|.
CASSFPGNNEQFF
TGTGCCAGCAGCTTCCCGGGGAACAATGAGCAGTTCTTC
>TRBJ2-7|few|TRBV4-3|TRBD1
CASSRDRDSSYEQYF
TGCGCCAGCAGCCGAGACAGGGATAGCTCCTACGAGCAGTACTTC
>TRBJ2-5|.|TRBV4-1|.
CASSQDISGPEETQYF
TGCGCCAGCAGCCAAGATATCTCGGGACCGGAAGAGACCCAGTACTTC
>TRBJ1-1|.|TRBV6-5|.
CASSYPVRGVVNTEAFF
TGTGCCAGCAGTTACCCCGTGAGGGGGGTTGTGAACACTGAAGCTTTCTTT
>TRBJ2-1|.|TRBV29-1|.
CSADNPYYNEQFF
TGCAGCGCAGACAACCCGTATTACAATGAGCAGTTCTTC
>TRBJ2-3|.|TRBV20-1|.
CSATSRQASTDTQYF
TGCAGTGCTACCTCAAGACAGGCTAGCACAGATACGCAGTATTTT
>TRBJ2-5|.|TRBV5-1|.
CASRASGGLRQETQYF
TGCGCCAGCAGGGCCTCGGGGGGCCTTCGCCAAGAGACCCAGTACTTC
>TRBJ2-7|.|TRBV7-6|.
CASSLGAGSPYEQYF
TGTGCCAGCAGCTTAGGGGCCGGGAGCCCCTACGAGCAGTACTTC
>TRBJ2-7|.|TRBV10-3|.
CASQGFQPYEQYF
TGTGCCAGCCAGGGGTTTCAGCCCTACGAGCAGTACTTC
>TRBJ2-2|once|TRBV20-1|.
CSARVRGARTGELFF
TGCAGTGCTAGAGTCCGGGGGGCCCGAACCGGGGAGCTGTTTTTT
>TRBJ2-1|.|TRBV4-2|TRBD2
CASSQTSGLAGVGSYNEQFF
TGTGCCAGCAGCCAGACCTCGGGACTAGCGGGAGTAGGGTCCTACAATGAGCAGTTCTTC
>TRBJ2-1|.|TRBV7-8|.
CASSLARGEQLF
TGTGCCAGCAGCTTAGCTAGAGGCGAGCAGCTCTTC
>TRBJ2-3|.|TRBV7-8|TRBD2
CASSLASGGGTDTQYF
TGTGCCAGCAGCTTAGCCAGCGGGGGGGGCACAGATACGCAGTATTTT
>TRBJ2-7|many|TRBV20-1|.
CSASSLIGQFSYEQYF
TGCAGTGCTAGTTCCCTAATCGGACAGTTCTCCTACGAGCAGTACTTC
>TRBJ2-3|many|TRBV20-1|TRBD2
CSARNPRPGLAGGSTDTQYF
TGCAGTGCTAGGAACCCTCGACCGGGACTAGCGGGCGGGAGCACAGATACGCAGTATTTT
>TRBJ2-1|few|TRBV7-3|.
CASSSPGLSYNEQFF
TGTGCCAGCAGCTCCCCGGGACTCTCCTACAATGAGCAGTTCTTC
>TRBJ2-1|few|TRBV2|.
CASSEIFVSSYNEQFF
TGTGCCAGCAGTGAAATTTTCGTGAGCTCCTACAATGAGCAGTTCTTC
>TRBJ2-7|.|TRBV25-1|TRBD1
CASSQGASLLYEQYF
TGTGCCAGCAGCCAGGGGGCATCCCTGCTCTACGAGCAGTACTTC
>TRBJ2-1|few|TRBV6-5|.
CASRTGTMYFF
TGTGCCAGCAGGACCGGAACCATGTACTTCTTC
>TRBJ2-3|few|TRBV24-1|.
CATSGGQSTDTQYF
TGTGCCACCAGTGGCGGACAAAGCACAGATACGCAGTATTTT
>TRBJ2-3|few|TRBV12-3/TRBV12-4|.
CASRRMTDTQYF
TGTGCCAGCAGGCGGATGACAGATACGCAGTATTTT
>TRBJ1-1|.|TRBV20-1|.
CSAVLSENTEAFF
TGCAGTGCTGTCCTAAGTGAGAACACTGAAGCTTTCTTT
>TRBJ1-5|.|TRBV20-1|.
CSARGVLGDQPQHF
TGCAGTGCTAGAGGGGTATTAGGGGATCAGCCCCAGCATTTT
>TRBJ2-2|.|TRBV4-1|TRBD1
CASSQDIRDRGQQANTGELFF
TGCGCCAGCAGCCAAGACATCCGGGACAGGGGGCAACAGGCGAACACCGGGGAGCTGTTTTTT
>TRBJ2-1|few|TRBV9|.
CASSVGAGDSYNEQFF
TGTGCCAGCAGCGTAGGGGCAGGGGATTCCTACAATGAGCAGTTCTTC
>TRBJ1-1|few|TRBV2|.
CASRFMNTEAFF
TGTGCAAGCAGGTTCATGAACACTGAAGCTTTCTTT
>TRBJ2-7|.|TRBV20-1|.
CSARPGHREQYF
TGCAGTGCTAGGCCGGGACATCGCGAGCAGTACTTC
>TRBJ2-2|few|TRBV7-6|.
CASSPLNRLSTGELFF
TGTGCCAGCAGCCCATTAAACAGGTTATCCACCGGGGAGCTGTTTTTT